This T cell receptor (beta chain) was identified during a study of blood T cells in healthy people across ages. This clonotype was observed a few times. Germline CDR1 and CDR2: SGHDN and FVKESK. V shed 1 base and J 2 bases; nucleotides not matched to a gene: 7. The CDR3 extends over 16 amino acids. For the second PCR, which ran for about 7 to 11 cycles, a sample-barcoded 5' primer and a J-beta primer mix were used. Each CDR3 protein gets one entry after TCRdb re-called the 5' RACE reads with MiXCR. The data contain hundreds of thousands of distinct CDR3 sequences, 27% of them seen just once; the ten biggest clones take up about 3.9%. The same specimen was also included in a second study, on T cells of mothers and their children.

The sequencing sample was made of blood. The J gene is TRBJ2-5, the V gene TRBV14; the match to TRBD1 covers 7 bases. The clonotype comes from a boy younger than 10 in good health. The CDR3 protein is CASSQGIGGQQETQYF. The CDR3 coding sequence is TGTGCCAGCAGCCAAGGGATTGGGGGACAGCAAGAGACCCAGTACTTC.